This note documents a single TCR beta chain sequence. The CDR3 consists of 12 residues. Germline V lookup: CDR1 MNHEY, CDR2 SVGEGT. V lost 5 bases and J lost 7, with 9 bases in between. Per the original methods: Counts of nucleated cells, estimated from reference gene primer amplification, were obtained. Sequencing used immunoSEQ multiplex PCR; TCRdb keeps in-frame clones, though not all of them. V, J and clone size are those of that table, while D and trimming were read from the DNA. The profile shows approximately 240,000 clones, about 88% of them singletons. The data derive from a study of blood T cell repertoires in COVID-19. Study as a whole: Material from acute and convalescent COVID-19 was sourced from the United States, Italy and Spain. The analysed material was cDNA or gDNA that came from T cells, B-cell-depleted T cells, or PBMCs.

The clonotype was recovered from a woman aged 40 to 49 who had recovered from COVID-19. The J gene is TRBJ2-4, the V gene TRBV6-2 or TRBV6-3; tentatively, D is TRBD1 (6 bases). Material: peripheral blood. The CDR3 region is CASSLQGNIQYF. The CDR3 DNA follows: TGTGCCAGCAGTCTCCAGGGGAACATTCAGTACTTC.